This T cell receptor beta chain was sequenced in a study of blood T cells in healthy people across ages. Study-wide background: Template-switching capture recovered about one barcoded beta molecule per two T cells.

CDR1 SQVTM and CDR2 ANQGSEA come from the germline V gene. The CDR3 loop spans 13 amino acids. Trimming left V 6 bases short and J 0 bases short, with 10 bases between. Of note for this clonotype: The antigen remains unidentified.

Study-wide points: Leaving the PBMCs unsorted stopped any conclusive comparison of naive versus antigen-experienced cells.

Primers used in a second PCR of roughly 7 to 12 cycles were a sample-barcoded 5' primer and a J-beta primer mix. One entry per CDR3 protein, called by TCRdb with MiXCR from the 5' RACE reads. The data hold about 900,000 distinct CDR3 sequences, with 62% observed a single time. The draw of peripheral blood yielded ten milliliters from each donor. There were at least 5 micrograms of total RNA extracted from every sample. The chain combines TRBV29-1 with TRBJ2-3; D uncertain. The material sequenced was blood. The receptor comes from a young man in good health. CDR3 loop: CSVGGPSTDTQYF. The DNA of the CDR3 is TGCAGCGTCGGCGGTCCTAGCACAGATACGCAGTATTTT.